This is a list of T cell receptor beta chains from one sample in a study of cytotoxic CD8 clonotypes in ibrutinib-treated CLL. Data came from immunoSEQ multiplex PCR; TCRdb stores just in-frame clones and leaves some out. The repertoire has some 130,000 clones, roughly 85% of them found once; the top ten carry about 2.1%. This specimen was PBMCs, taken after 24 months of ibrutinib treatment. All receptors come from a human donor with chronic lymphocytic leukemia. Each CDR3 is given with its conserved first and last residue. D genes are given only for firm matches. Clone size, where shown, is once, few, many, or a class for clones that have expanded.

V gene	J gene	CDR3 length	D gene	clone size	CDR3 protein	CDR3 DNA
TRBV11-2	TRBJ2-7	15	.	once	CASSLDRRVSYEQYF	TGTGCCAGCAGCTTAGACCGACGGGTGTCCTACGAGCAGTACTTC
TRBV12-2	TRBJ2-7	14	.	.	CASRPSRTNYEQYF	TGTGCAAGTCGACCCAGCCGGACTAACTACGAGCAGTACTTC
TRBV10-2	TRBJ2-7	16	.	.	CASSEWGQRGSYEQYF	TGCGCCAGCAGTGAGTGGGGACAGCGGGGGTCCTACGAGCAGTACTTC
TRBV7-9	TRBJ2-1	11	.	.	CASSLPNEQFF	TGTGCCAGCAGCTTACCAAATGAGCAGTTCTTC
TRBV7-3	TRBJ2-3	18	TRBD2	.	CASSLRTSGSKGTDTQYF	TGTGCCAGCAGCTTAAGAACTAGCGGGAGTAAGGGCACAGATACGCAGTATTTT
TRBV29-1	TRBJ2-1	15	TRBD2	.	CSVGTSGGTYNEQFF	TGCAGCGTTGGGACTAGCGGGGGGACCTACAATGAGCAGTTCTTC
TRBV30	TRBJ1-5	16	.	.	CAWTAASHAENQPQHF	TGTGCCTGGACCGCTGCCAGCCATGCCGAAAATCAGCCCCAGCATTTT
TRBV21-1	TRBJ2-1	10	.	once	CATNYNEQFF	TGTGCCACGAATTACAATGAGCAGTTCTTC
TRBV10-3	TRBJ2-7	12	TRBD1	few	CAISQGANEQYF	TGTGCCATCAGTCAGGGGGCCAACGAGCAGTACTTC
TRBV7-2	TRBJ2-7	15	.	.	CASSLVSTPGYEQYF	TGTGCCAGCAGCTTAGTCTCAACCCCGGGATACGAGCAGTACTTC
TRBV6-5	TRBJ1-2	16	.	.	CASSYARDPIRGGYTF	TGTGCCAGCAGTTACGCTAGGGACCCCATAAGGGGAGGCTACACCTTC
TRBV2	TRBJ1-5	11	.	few	CASSVGQPQHF	TGTGCCAGCAGTGTAGGACAGCCCCAGCATTTT
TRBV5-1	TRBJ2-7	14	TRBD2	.	CASSWTSGDLEQYF	TGCGCCAGCAGCTGGACTAGCGGGGACCTTGAGCAGTACTTC
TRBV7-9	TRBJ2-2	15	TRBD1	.	CASSIGQGNTGELFF	TGTGCCAGCAGCATAGGACAGGGGAACACCGGGGAGCTGTTTTTT
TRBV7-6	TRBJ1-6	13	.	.	CASSFGQNSPLHF	TGTGCCAGCAGCTTTGGTCAGAATTCACCCCTCCACTTT
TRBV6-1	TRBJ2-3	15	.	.	CASSEMRARTDTQYF	TGTGCCAGCAGTGAAATGAGGGCGCGGACAGATACGCAGTATTTT
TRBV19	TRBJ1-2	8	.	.	CASPMDTF	TGTGCCAGCCCGATGGACACCTTC
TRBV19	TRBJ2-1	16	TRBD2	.	CASSIPTSGRANEQFF	TGTGCCAGTAGTATCCCAACTAGCGGGAGGGCGAATGAGCAGTTCTTC
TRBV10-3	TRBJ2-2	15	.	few	CAISERGPPTGELFF	TGTGCCATCAGTGAAAGGGGCCCGCCCACCGGGGAGCTGTTTTTT
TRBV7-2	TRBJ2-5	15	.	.	CASSPRASRQETQYF	TGTGCCAGCAGCCCCCGGGCGTCCAGACAAGAGACCCAGTACTTC
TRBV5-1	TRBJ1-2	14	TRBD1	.	CASSARDSSYGYTF	TGCGCCAGCAGCGCCCGGGACAGCTCCTATGGCTACACCTTC
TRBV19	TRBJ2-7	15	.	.	CASSPLEGTHYEQYF	TGTGCCAGTAGTCCTTTAGAGGGAACTCACTACGAGCAGTACTTC
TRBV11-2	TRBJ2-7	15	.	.	CASSQPLGQGYEQYF	TGTGCCAGCAGCCAGCCTCTGGGACAAGGATACGAGCAGTACTTC
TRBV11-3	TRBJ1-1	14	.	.	CASSLGYGDTEAFF	TGTGCCAGCAGCTTAGGGTACGGAGACACTGAAGCTTTCTTT
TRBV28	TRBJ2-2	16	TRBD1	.	CASSPLTGEDTGELFF	TGTGCCAGCAGCCCCTTGACAGGGGAGGACACCGGGGAGCTGTTTTTT
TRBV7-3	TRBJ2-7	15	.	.	CASSLSPGSSYEQYF	TGTGCCAGCAGCTTAAGTCCGGGCAGCTCCTACGAGCAGTACTTC
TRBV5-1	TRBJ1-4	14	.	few	CASSLGGVNEKLFF	TGCGCCAGCAGCCTAGGGGGGGTTAATGAAAAACTGTTTTTT
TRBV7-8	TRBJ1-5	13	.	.	CASSSDSNQPQHF	TGTGCCAGCAGCTCGGACAGCAATCAGCCCCAGCATTTT
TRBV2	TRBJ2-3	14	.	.	CASSEALGADTQYF	TGTGCCAGCAGTGAAGCGCTTGGCGCGGATACGCAGTATTTT
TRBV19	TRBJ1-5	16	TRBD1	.	CASTRQGQGAGQPQHF	TGTGCCAGTACTAGGCAGGGACAGGGGGCAGGTCAGCCCCAGCATTTT
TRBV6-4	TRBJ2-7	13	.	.	CASSESDGGEQYF	TGTGCCAGCAGTGAGTCGGATGGGGGCGAGCAGTACTTC
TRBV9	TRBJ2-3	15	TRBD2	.	CASSALAGFTDTQYF	TGTGCCAGCAGCGCACTAGCGGGGTTCACAGATACGCAGTATTTT
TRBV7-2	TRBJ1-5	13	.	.	CASSKGGNQPQHF	TGTGCCAGCAGTAAGGGGGGCAATCAGCCCCAGCATTTT
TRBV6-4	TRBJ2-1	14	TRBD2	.	CASQRGGTEDEQFF	TGTGCTTCACAGCGGGGCGGGACGGAGGATGAGCAGTTCTTC
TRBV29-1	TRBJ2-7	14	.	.	CSVEEGRGGYEQYF	TGCAGCGTTGAAGAGGGGCGGGGAGGCTACGAGCAGTACTTC
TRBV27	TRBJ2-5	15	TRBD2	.	CASRRLAGIRETQYF	TGTGCCAGCAGAAGGCTAGCGGGAATCAGAGAGACCCAGTACTTC
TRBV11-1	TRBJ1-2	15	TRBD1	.	CASSLNQGANYGYTF	TGTGCCAGCAGCTTAAACCAGGGGGCTAACTATGGCTACACCTTC
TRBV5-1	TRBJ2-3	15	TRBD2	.	CASSWGTSGQDTQYF	TGCGCCAGCAGCTGGGGGACTAGCGGCCAAGATACGCAGTATTTT
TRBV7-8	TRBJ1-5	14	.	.	CASRLGSSNQPQHF	TGTGCCAGCAGGTTAGGGTCTAGCAATCAGCCCCAGCATTTT
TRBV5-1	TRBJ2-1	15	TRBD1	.	CASSLGQGADNEQFF	TGCGCCAGCAGCTTGGGGCAGGGGGCGGACAATGAGCAGTTCTTC
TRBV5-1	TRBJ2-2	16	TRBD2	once	CASSLSQRGITGELFF	TGCGCCAGCAGCTTGTCTCAGCGGGGGATCACCGGGGAGCTGTTTTTT
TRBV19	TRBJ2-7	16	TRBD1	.	CASSIPPRQGFYEQYF	TGTGCCAGTAGTATCCCACCTCGACAGGGGTTCTACGAGCAGTACTTC
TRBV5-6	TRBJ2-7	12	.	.	CASSLRVYEQYF	TGTGCCAGCAGCTTACGGGTCTACGAGCAGTACTTC
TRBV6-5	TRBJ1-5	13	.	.	CASSYGGPGPQHF	TGTGCCAGCAGTTACGGGGGTCCAGGGCCCCAGCATTTT
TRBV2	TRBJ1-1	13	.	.	CASRSGRNTEAFF	TGTGCCAGCAGGTCTGGACGGAACACTGAAGCTTTCTTT
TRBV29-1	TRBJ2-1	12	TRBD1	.	CSVRTGSHEQFF	TGCAGCGTTCGGACAGGGTCCCATGAGCAGTTCTTC
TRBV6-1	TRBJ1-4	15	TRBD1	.	CASSDMTGGNEKLFF	TGTGCCAGCAGTGATATGACAGGGGGCAATGAAAAACTGTTTTTT
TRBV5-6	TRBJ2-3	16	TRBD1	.	CASSFKQGDVTDTQYF	TGTGCCAGCAGCTTCAAACAGGGGGATGTCACAGATACGCAGTATTTT
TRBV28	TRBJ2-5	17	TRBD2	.	CASSSPGTSGSEETQYF	TGTGCCAGCAGTAGTCCCGGGACTAGCGGGAGTGAGGAGACCCAGTACTTC
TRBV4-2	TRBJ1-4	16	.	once	CASSQDPAATNEKLFF	TGTGCCAGCAGCCAAGATCCCGCAGCAACTAATGAAAAACTGTTTTTT
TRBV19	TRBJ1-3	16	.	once	CASSTGTASSGNTIYF	TGTGCCAGTAGCACCGGGACCGCGAGCTCTGGAAACACCATATATTTT
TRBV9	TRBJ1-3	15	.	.	CASSVEDSSGNTIYF	TGTGCCAGCAGCGTAGAGGACAGCTCTGGAAACACCATATATTTT